The next 8 T cell receptor beta chains were all read from a single sample in a study of T cell repertoires in cytomegalovirus infection. For these TCRs, the target antigens are not known. In TCRdb, the reads were re-called with MiXCR into one record per CDR3 protein. This sample yields approximately 81,000 distinct CDR3 sequences, of which under 30% are seen a single time; roughly 45% belongs to the top ten. The material was CD8+ T cells from cultured PBMCs, obtained from culture after CMV antigen stimulation. The receptors originated from a human donor in good health (CMV status not recorded). Some clones in this sample may be carry-over from other donors' samples.

This rearrangement joins TRBV12-3 or TRBV12-4 to TRBJ1-2; no clear D gene. The V and J ends lost 4 bases and 5 bases respectively, with 11 bases between them. CDR3 length: 13 residues. CDR3 DNA: TGTGCCAGCAGTTCCCCCGCGGGGTATGGCTACACCTTC. It yields the protein CASSSPAGYGYTF.

This chain links TRBV12-3 or TRBV12-4 with TRBJ1-3, with no clear D. The length of the CDR3 is 14 residues. V was cut by 11 bases and J by 3 bases, with 17 bases left in between. CDR3 sequence (DNA): TGTGCCGGTTCTGAAGGAGCCCGTGGAAACACCATATATTTT. It is translated as CAGSEGARGNTIYF.

This clonotype has only a few counts. The V gene is TRBV20-1, the J gene TRBJ2-5, with D perhaps TRBD1 or TRBD2 (5 bases each). From germline, CDR1 is DFQATT and CDR2 SNEGSKA (reference sequence). Between the trimmed V and J ends, which lost 0 bases and 2 bases, there was a span of 10 bases. The CDR3 is 14 amino acids. The CDR3 bases are TGCAGTGCTAGAGATCCATGGGGGCAAGAGACCCAGTACTTC. This encodes CSARDPWGQETQYF.

Only a few counts were recorded for this clonotype. The junction does not match germline at one end; this may be a read error. The chain is built from TRBV27 and TRBJ1-2; D may be TRBD1 (6 bases). This CDR3 has 14 amino acids. Germline assignment: CDR1 MNHEY and CDR2 SMNVEV (reference sequence). CDR3 residues: CASSSLTSDSPVAF. In nucleotides, the CDR3 is TGTGCCAGCAGTTCCCTCACCTCGGACAGCCCAGTGGCCTTC.

This clonotype was recorded a few times. The chain joins TRBV11-2 to TRBJ1-5; no reliable D call. The V gene lost 3 bases and the J gene lost 9 bases, with 12 bases spanning the gap. Germline-derived CDR1 and CDR2 are SGHAT and FQNNGV. The CDR3 covers 13 residues. The chain's CDR3 is CASSFNQNWPQHF. Here the CDR3 DNA reads TGTGCCAGCAGCTTTAACCAGAACTGGCCCCAGCATTTT. Supplemented by reference TRBV11-2 and TRBJ1-5, the full variable domain reads EAGVAQSPRYKIIEKRQSVAFWCNPISGHATLYWYQQILGQGPKLLIQFQNNGVVDDSQLPKDRFSAERLKGVDSTLKIQPAKLEDSAVYLCASSFNQNWPQHFGDGTRLSIL.

The table lists this clonotype with a few counts. J is TRBJ2-7 and V is TRBV5-1; no definite D call. V dropped 0 bases and J dropped 4 bases, with 17 bases sitting between them. Looked up from germline, CDR1 is SGHRS and CDR2 is YFSETQ. The CDR3 runs 16 residues. In DNA, the CDR3 is TGCGCCAGCAGCTTGGCGGGTCGCTCACCCGGGTACGAGCAGTACTTC. Its protein product is CASSLAGRSPGYEQYF. Full variable domain (remainder filled in from reference TRBV5-1 and TRBJ2-7): KAGVTQTPRYLIKTRGQQVTLSCSPISGHRSVSWYQQTPGQGLQFLFEYFSETQRNKGNFPGRFSGRQFSNSRSEMNVSTLELGDSALYLCASSLAGRSPGYEQYFGPGTRLTVT.

A few counts support this clonotype. The chain recombines TRBV7-9 with TRBJ1-1; no clear D. Germline V gene data show CDR1 as SEHNR and CDR2 as FQNEAQ (reference sequence). Trimming removed 5 bases at V and 3 bases at J, with 13 bases between. The CDR3 runs to 14 residues. CDR3 nucleotide sequence: TGTGCCAGCAGCCGGACCAAAACGGACACTGAAGCTTTCTTT. Residues: CASSRTKTDTEAFF.

The chain carries TRBV28 and TRBJ2-1; 12 positions agree with TRBD2. J gave up 6 bases and V 6 bases, and 6 bases lay outside the gene matches. Looked up from germline, CDR1 is MDHEN and CDR2 is SYDVKM. The CDR3 runs to 15 residues. The CDR3 nucleotides are TGTGCCAGCAGACCTAGCGGGGGGGCGGCCAATGAGCAGTTCTTC. Translated: CASRPSGGAANEQFF.